This TCR beta chain was found in a study of control samples from healthy donors and cancer patients (dated by TCRdb to the early 2020s). V is shortened by 7 bases, J by 2 bases, and the region joining them spans 14 bases. The CDR3, from cysteine to phenylalanine, totals 14 residues. Only CDR3 DNA is held: 42 bases, read in frame from base 1. According to the germline V gene, CDR1 reads SQVTM and CDR2 reads ANQGSEA. A word on this clone: No cognate antigen has been identified for it. The sample holds no much larger clone one base away, and base qualities are not on file.

The library was prepared using the immunoSEQ multiplex PCR assay. As stored in TCRdb, this immuneACCESS dataset retains in-frame rearrangements with V and J assigned. A fraction of the clones does not appear; measured against another copy, unresolved V genes explain less than half of the discrepancy, and the remainder lacks a known reason. The sample has over 80,000 clones on record, roughly 78% of them singletons. About 2% of the sample lies in the top ten. The rearrangement combines TRBV29-1 with TRBJ2-2; the D segment could be TRBD1, given 6 matching bases. The sequence came from a man between 60 and 75 years old in good health. What was sequenced was blood. CDR3 loop: CSAALGQNTGELFF. The nucleotide sequence reads as follows: TGCAGCGCTGCCCTGGGACAAAACACCGGGGAGCTGTTTTTT.